These T cell receptor beta chains were read from a single sample in a study of T cell repertoires in cytomegalovirus infection. One entry per CDR3 protein, called by TCRdb with MiXCR from the reads. The sample has hundreds of thousands of distinct CDR3 sequences; approximately 34% are singletons. The sequenced sample was PBMCs. All receptors come from a human donor in good health (CMV status not recorded). Some clones in this sample may be carry-over from other donors' samples. Each CDR3 is given with its conserved first and last residue. Fields, in order: J gene, V gene, D gene, clone size, CDR3 protein, CDR3 DNA. A D gene is named only where the DNA matches it firmly. Only some rows state a clone size, as once, few, many or a class for expanded clones.

J gene: TRBJ1-1
V gene: TRBV25-1
D gene: NA
clone size: NA
CDR3 protein: CASSVNQNTEAFF
CDR3 DNA: TGTGCCAGCAGTGTTAACCAGAACACTGAAGCTTTCTTT

J gene: TRBJ1-6
V gene: TRBV15
D gene: NA
clone size: once
CDR3 protein: CATSRAGGVTSPLHF
CDR3 DNA: TGTGCCACCAGCAGAGCCGGGGGCGTAACCTCACCCCTCCACTTT

J gene: TRBJ2-7
V gene: TRBV19
D gene: NA
clone size: once
CDR3 protein: CASLGAPGEQYF
CDR3 DNA: TGTGCCAGTCTCGGGGCCCCAGGGGAGCAGTACTTC

J gene: TRBJ2-1
V gene: TRBV7-9
D gene: TRBD1
clone size: many
CDR3 protein: CASSFGTGGDEQFF
CDR3 DNA: TGTGCCAGCAGCTTCGGGACAGGGGGCGATGAGCAGTTCTTC

J gene: TRBJ2-7
V gene: TRBV6-2/TRBV6-3
D gene: TRBD1
clone size: NA
CDR3 protein: CASSNNRGQYF
CDR3 DNA: TGTGCCAGCAGCAATAACAGGGGGCAGTACTTC

J gene: TRBJ2-7
V gene: TRBV6-5
D gene: TRBD1
clone size: NA
CDR3 protein: CASNPPGQGRDEQYF
CDR3 DNA: TGTGCCAGCAACCCACCCGGACAGGGGAGGGACGAGCAGTACTTC

J gene: TRBJ2-7
V gene: TRBV5-8
D gene: NA
clone size: NA
CDR3 protein: CASSLGTRQLTLNYEQYF
CDR3 DNA: TGTGCCAGCAGCTTGGGAACAAGGCAGCTAACACTGAACTACGAGCAGTACTTC

J gene: TRBJ1-1
V gene: TRBV24-1
D gene: NA
clone size: few
CDR3 protein: CATMGRGRRNTEAFF
CDR3 DNA: TGTGCCACCATGGGGAGGGGAAGGAGGAACACTGAAGCTTTCTTT

J gene: TRBJ2-5
V gene: TRBV28
D gene: TRBD2
clone size: NA
CDR3 protein: CASRPVLAGTQETQYF
CDR3 DNA: TGTGCCAGCAGACCCGTACTAGCGGGGACTCAAGAGACCCAGTACTTC

J gene: TRBJ2-2
V gene: TRBV14
D gene: TRBD2
clone size: NA
CDR3 protein: CASSQMSGRGTGELFF
CDR3 DNA: TGTGCCAGCAGCCAGATGAGCGGGAGGGGCACCGGGGAGCTGTTTTTT

J gene: TRBJ1-1
V gene: TRBV27
D gene: TRBD1
clone size: few
CDR3 protein: CASSSPGSTGKAEAFF
CDR3 DNA: TGTGCCAGCAGTTCCCCAGGGTCGACAGGGAAGGCTGAAGCTTTCTTT

J gene: TRBJ2-6
V gene: TRBV11-2
D gene: NA
clone size: NA
CDR3 protein: CASSHSGVGSGANVLTF
CDR3 DNA: TGTGCCAGCAGCCATTCAGGGGTGGGCTCTGGGGCCAACGTCCTGACTTTC

J gene: TRBJ2-1
V gene: TRBV27
D gene: NA
clone size: few
CDR3 protein: CASSFSSTNPVQFF
CDR3 DNA: TGTGCCAGCAGTTTTTCGTCGACCAACCCAGTTCAGTTCTTC

J gene: TRBJ1-1
V gene: TRBV7-2
D gene: NA
clone size: many
CDR3 protein: CASSFLDSEAFF
CDR3 DNA: TGTGCCAGCAGCTTTTTGGATTCTGAAGCTTTCTTT

J gene: TRBJ1-2
V gene: TRBV4-2
D gene: NA
clone size: NA
CDR3 protein: CASSQDGGEGYGYTF
CDR3 DNA: TGTGCCAGCAGCCAAGATGGGGGGGAAGGCTATGGCTACACCTTC

J gene: TRBJ2-3
V gene: TRBV20-1
D gene: TRBD2
clone size: NA
CDR3 protein: CSAREISPGLAGGGDTQYF
CDR3 DNA: TGCAGTGCTAGAGAAATCAGTCCGGGACTAGCGGGAGGGGGCGATACGCAGTATTTT

J gene: TRBJ1-5
V gene: TRBV12-3/TRBV12-4
D gene: NA
clone size: once
CDR3 protein: CASTRTDQPQHF
CDR3 DNA: TGTGCCAGCACGAGGACGGATCAGCCCCAGCATTTT

J gene: TRBJ2-1
V gene: TRBV6-4
D gene: NA
clone size: NA
CDR3 protein: CASSDSRTSSYNEQFF
CDR3 DNA: TGTGCCAGCAGTGACTCAAGGACGAGCTCCTACAATGAGCAGTTCTTC

J gene: TRBJ2-1
V gene: TRBV15
D gene: TRBD2
clone size: few
CDR3 protein: CATAARGSGYNEQFF
CDR3 DNA: TGTGCCACCGCCGCACGCGGGAGTGGGTACAATGAGCAGTTCTTC

J gene: TRBJ1-2
V gene: TRBV7-9
D gene: TRBD1
clone size: NA
CDR3 protein: CASSSRDRSYGYTF
CDR3 DNA: TGTGCCAGCAGCTCACGGGACAGGAGCTATGGCTACACCTTC

J gene: TRBJ1-1
V gene: TRBV29-1
D gene: NA
clone size: NA
CDR3 protein: CSVERSGFHTEAFF
CDR3 DNA: TGCAGCGTTGAACGTTCAGGGTTCCACACTGAAGCTTTCTTT

J gene: TRBJ2-7
V gene: TRBV27
D gene: NA
clone size: NA
CDR3 protein: CASSPRQIGSEQYF
CDR3 DNA: TGTGCCAGCAGTCCACGACAGATTGGGAGCGAGCAGTACTTC

J gene: TRBJ2-1
V gene: TRBV7-2
D gene: NA
clone size: few
CDR3 protein: CASSAQGGQSYNEQFF
CDR3 DNA: TGTGCCAGCAGCGCCCAGGGGGGCCAGTCCTACAATGAGCAGTTCTTC

J gene: TRBJ2-7
V gene: TRBV9
D gene: NA
clone size: few
CDR3 protein: CASSVGAGTYEQYF
CDR3 DNA: TGTGCCAGCAGCGTAGGCGCAGGGACCTACGAGCAGTACTTC

J gene: TRBJ1-1
V gene: TRBV4-2
D gene: NA
clone size: NA
CDR3 protein: CASSQVLDNEAFF
CDR3 DNA: TGTGCCAGCAGCCAAGTTTTGGACAATGAAGCTTTCTTT

J gene: TRBJ2-5
V gene: TRBV12-5
D gene: TRBD2
clone size: few
CDR3 protein: CASGLGKGGTETQYF
CDR3 DNA: TGTGCTAGTGGTTTGGGTAAGGGAGGGACGGAGACCCAGTACTTC

J gene: TRBJ1-1
V gene: TRBV29-1
D gene: NA
clone size: NA
CDR3 protein: CSVESGNTEAFF
CDR3 DNA: TGCAGCGTTGAATCAGGGAACACTGAAGCTTTCTTT

J gene: TRBJ1-5
V gene: TRBV7-8
D gene: NA
clone size: few
CDR3 protein: CASSLGSGGGNQPQHF
CDR3 DNA: TGTGCCAGCAGCTTAGGCTCCGGGGGCGGCAATCAGCCCCAGCATTTT

J gene: TRBJ1-3
V gene: TRBV5-1
D gene: NA
clone size: NA
CDR3 protein: CASSGGENSGNTIYF
CDR3 DNA: TGCGCCAGCAGCGGTGGGGAGAACTCTGGAAACACCATATATTTT

J gene: TRBJ2-6
V gene: TRBV9
D gene: NA
clone size: once
CDR3 protein: CASSDRDPNPGANVLTF
CDR3 DNA: TGTGCCAGCAGCGACCGGGACCCGAACCCTGGGGCCAACGTCCTGACTTTC

J gene: TRBJ1-4
V gene: TRBV28
D gene: NA
clone size: NA
CDR3 protein: CASSSSGVETNEKLFF
CDR3 DNA: TGTGCCAGCAGTTCAAGCGGGGTAGAAACTAATGAAAAACTGTTTTTT

J gene: TRBJ1-1
V gene: TRBV28
D gene: NA
clone size: NA
CDR3 protein: CASSSEAEVNTEAFF
CDR3 DNA: TGTGCCAGCAGTTCTGAAGCAGAAGTGAACACTGAAGCTTTCTTT

J gene: TRBJ1-2
V gene: TRBV11-2
D gene: NA
clone size: NA
CDR3 protein: CASSDTRAAANYGYTF
CDR3 DNA: TGTGCCAGCAGCGACACGCGGGCTGCAGCTAACTATGGCTACACCTTC

J gene: TRBJ1-4
V gene: TRBV7-2
D gene: NA
clone size: few
CDR3 protein: CASNEQGRVEKLFF
CDR3 DNA: TGTGCCAGCAACGAACAGGGCCGGGTGGAAAAACTGTTTTTT

J gene: TRBJ2-6
V gene: TRBV29-1
D gene: TRBD1
clone size: NA
CDR3 protein: CSVEGGTAPGANVLTF
CDR3 DNA: TGCAGCGTTGAAGGGGGGACAGCCCCTGGGGCCAACGTCCTGACTTTC

J gene: TRBJ2-1
V gene: TRBV5-1
D gene: NA
clone size: few
CDR3 protein: CASATRGTGMGDEQFF
CDR3 DNA: TGCGCCAGCGCTACTCGGGGGACGGGGATGGGGGATGAGCAGTTCTTC

J gene: TRBJ2-7
V gene: TRBV7-4
D gene: NA
clone size: NA
CDR3 protein: CASSLVVTGEQYF
CDR3 DNA: TGTGCCAGCAGCTTAGTGGTGACAGGCGAGCAGTACTTC

J gene: TRBJ2-7
V gene: TRBV6-5
D gene: NA
clone size: NA
CDR3 protein: CASSAASGELSYEQYF
CDR3 DNA: TGTGCCAGCAGTGCCGCAAGCGGAGAACTCTCCTACGAGCAGTACTTC

J gene: TRBJ2-1
V gene: TRBV27
D gene: NA
clone size: NA
CDR3 protein: CASRQLGGSSSYNEQFF
CDR3 DNA: TGTGCCAGCAGGCAACTCGGCGGTTCCAGCTCCTACAATGAGCAGTTCTTC

J gene: TRBJ2-3
V gene: TRBV12-3/TRBV12-4
D gene: NA
clone size: NA
CDR3 protein: CASRTGRTTDTQYF
CDR3 DNA: TGTGCCAGCAGAACGGGACGGACCACAGATACGCAGTATTTT

J gene: TRBJ2-2
V gene: TRBV6-4
D gene: TRBD1
clone size: many
CDR3 protein: CASSDSPGGETGELFF
CDR3 DNA: TGTGCCAGCAGTGACTCCCCAGGGGGAGAGACCGGGGAGCTGTTTTTT

J gene: TRBJ1-2
V gene: TRBV11-2
D gene: NA
clone size: NA
CDR3 protein: CASSDPRASSGYTF
CDR3 DNA: TGTGCCAGCAGCGACCCCCGCGCCAGCAGTGGCTACACCTTC